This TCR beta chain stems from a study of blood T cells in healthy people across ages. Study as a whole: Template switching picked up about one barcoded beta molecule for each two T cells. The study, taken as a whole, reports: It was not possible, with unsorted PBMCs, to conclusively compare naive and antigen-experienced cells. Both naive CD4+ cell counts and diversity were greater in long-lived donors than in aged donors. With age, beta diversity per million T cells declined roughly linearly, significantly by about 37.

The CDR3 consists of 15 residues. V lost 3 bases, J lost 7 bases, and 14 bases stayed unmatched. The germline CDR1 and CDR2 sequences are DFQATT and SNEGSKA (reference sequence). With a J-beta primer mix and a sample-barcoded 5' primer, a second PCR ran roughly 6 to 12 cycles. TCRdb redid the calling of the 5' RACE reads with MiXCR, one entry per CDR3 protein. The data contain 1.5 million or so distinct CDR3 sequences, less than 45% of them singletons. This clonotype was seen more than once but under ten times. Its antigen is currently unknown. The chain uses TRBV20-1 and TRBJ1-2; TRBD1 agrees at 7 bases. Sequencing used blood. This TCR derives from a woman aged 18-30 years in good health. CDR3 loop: CSASHPIQGESGYTF. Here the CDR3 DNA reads TGCAGTGCTAGTCACCCCATCCAGGGGGAGTCTGGCTACACCTTC.